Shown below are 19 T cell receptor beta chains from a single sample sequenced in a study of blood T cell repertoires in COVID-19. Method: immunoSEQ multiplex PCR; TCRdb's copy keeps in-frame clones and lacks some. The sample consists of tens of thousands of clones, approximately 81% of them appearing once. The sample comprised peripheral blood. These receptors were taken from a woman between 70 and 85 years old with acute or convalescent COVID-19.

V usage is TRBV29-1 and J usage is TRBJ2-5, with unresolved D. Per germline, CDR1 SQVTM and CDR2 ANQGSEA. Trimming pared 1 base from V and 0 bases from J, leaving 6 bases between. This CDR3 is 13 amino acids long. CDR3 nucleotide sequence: TGCAGCGTTGAAGGGTACTACCAAGAGACCCAGTACTTC. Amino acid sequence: CSVEGYYQETQYF.

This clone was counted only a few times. This CDR3 reads CACGGGGDTQYF. DNA for the CDR3: TGTGCCTGCGGCGGGGGGGGAGATACGCAGTATTTT. The chain recombines TRBV10-3 with TRBJ2-3; 9 bases align to TRBD2. The CDR3 contains 12 residues. Looked up from germline, CDR1 is ENHRY and CDR2 is SYGVKD. Trimming removed 11 bases from V and 5 bases from J; junction bases left unmatched: 5.

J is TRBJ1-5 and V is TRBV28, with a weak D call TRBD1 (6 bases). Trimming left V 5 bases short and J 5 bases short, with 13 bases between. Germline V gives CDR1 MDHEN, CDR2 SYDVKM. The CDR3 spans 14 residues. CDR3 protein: CASSPGTYDQPQHF. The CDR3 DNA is TGTGCCAGCAGTCCCGGGACATACGATCAGCCCCAGCATTTT.

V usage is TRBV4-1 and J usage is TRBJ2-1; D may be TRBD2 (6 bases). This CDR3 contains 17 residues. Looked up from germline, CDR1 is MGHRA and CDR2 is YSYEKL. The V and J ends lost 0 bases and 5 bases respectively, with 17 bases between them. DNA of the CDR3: TGCGCCAGCAGCCAAGATGGGACTCCTTTCCCCCACAATGAGCAGTTCTTC. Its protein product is CASSQDGTPFPHNEQFF.

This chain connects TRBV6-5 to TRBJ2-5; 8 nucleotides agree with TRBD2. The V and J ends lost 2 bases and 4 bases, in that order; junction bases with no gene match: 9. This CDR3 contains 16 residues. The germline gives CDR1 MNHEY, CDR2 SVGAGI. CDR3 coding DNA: TGTGCCAGCAGTTACAGGAGAAGCGGGAGCCGAGAGACCCAGTACTTC. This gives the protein CASSYRRSGSRETQYF.

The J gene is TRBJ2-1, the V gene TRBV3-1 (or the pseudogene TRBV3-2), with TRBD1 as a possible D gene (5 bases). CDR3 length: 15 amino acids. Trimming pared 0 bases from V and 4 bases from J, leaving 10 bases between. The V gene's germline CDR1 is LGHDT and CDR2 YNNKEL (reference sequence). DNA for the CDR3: TGTGCCAGCAGCCAAGAATCCCCAGGGTACAATGAGCAGTTCTTC. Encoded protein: CASSQESPGYNEQFF.

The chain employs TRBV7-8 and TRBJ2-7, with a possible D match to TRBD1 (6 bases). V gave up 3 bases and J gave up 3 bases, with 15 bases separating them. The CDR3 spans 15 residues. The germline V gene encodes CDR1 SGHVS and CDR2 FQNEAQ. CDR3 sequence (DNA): TGTGCCAGCAGCTTGGCACAGGACAGAAGCTACGAGCAGTACGTC. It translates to CASSLAQDRSYEQYV.

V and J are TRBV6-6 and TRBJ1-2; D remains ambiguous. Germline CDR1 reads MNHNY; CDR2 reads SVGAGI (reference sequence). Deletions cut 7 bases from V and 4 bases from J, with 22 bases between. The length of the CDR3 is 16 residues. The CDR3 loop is CASTNGERKGIYGYTF. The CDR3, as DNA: TGTGCCAGCACCAACGGGGAGAGAAAAGGAATCTATGGCTACACCTTC.

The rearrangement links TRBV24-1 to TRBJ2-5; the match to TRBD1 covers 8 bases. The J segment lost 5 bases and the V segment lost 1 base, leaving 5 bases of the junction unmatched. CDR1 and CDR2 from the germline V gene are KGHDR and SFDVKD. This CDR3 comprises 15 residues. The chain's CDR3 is CATSDFAGGRETQYF. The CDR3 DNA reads TGTGCCACCAGTGATTTTGCAGGGGGCAGGGAGACCCAGTACTTC.

CDR3 loop: CSVVTGFSGNTIYF. The CDR3 DNA is TGCAGCGTCGTTACAGGTTTCTCTGGAAACACCATATATTTT. The chain carries TRBV29-1 and TRBJ1-3; perhaps TRBD1 as D (5 bases). This CDR3 is 14 amino acids long. The ends were cut back, 6 bases at V and 0 bases at J, with 12 bases in the middle. The germline V gene has CDR1 SQVTM and CDR2 ANQGSEA.

CDR3 sequence reads: CATSRDPTAGETQYF. The CDR3 nucleotides read TGTGCCACCAGCAGAGATCCCACAGCGGGGGAGACCCAGTACTTC. The genes are TRBV15 and TRBJ2-5; 7 positions match TRBD2. This CDR3 comprises 15 residues. The V gene end was trimmed by 0 bases and the J gene end by 5 bases; junction bases not matched to a gene: 6. Germline CDR1 reads LNHNV; CDR2 reads YYDKDF (reference sequence).

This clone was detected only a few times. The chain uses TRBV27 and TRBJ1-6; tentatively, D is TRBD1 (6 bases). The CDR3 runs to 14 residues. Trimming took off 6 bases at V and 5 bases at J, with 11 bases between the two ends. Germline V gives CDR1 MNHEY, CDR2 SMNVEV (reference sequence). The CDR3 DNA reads TGTGCCAGCAGAGGAGACAGGAATAATTCACCCCTCCACTTT. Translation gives CASRGDRNNSPLHF.

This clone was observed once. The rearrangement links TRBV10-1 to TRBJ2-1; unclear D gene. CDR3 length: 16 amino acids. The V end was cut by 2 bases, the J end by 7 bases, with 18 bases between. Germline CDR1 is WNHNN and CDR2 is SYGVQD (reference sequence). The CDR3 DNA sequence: TGCGCCAGCAGTGAGCCGGCTACCGCGGCCCGTAATGAGCAGTTCTTC. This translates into CASSEPATAARNEQFF.

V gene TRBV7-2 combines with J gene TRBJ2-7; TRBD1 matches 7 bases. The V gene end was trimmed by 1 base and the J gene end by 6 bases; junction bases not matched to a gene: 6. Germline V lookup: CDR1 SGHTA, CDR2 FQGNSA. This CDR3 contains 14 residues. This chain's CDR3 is CASSLGDRVGEQYV. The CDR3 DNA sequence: TGTGCCAGCAGCTTAGGAGACAGGGTTGGCGAGCAGTACGTC.

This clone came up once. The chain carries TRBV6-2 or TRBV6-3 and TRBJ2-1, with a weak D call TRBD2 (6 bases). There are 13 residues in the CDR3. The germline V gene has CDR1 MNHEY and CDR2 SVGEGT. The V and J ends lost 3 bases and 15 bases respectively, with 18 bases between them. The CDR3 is CASSYGRETSGFF. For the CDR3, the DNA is TGTGCCAGCAGTTATGGGCGGGAAACCAGTGGGTTCTTC.

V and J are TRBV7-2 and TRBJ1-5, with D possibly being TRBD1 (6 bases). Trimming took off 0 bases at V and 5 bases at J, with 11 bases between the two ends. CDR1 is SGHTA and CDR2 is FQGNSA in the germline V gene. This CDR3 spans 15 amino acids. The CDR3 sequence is CASSLASGEYQPQHF. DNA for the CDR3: TGTGCCAGCAGCTTAGCATCAGGGGAGTATCAGCCCCAGCATTTT.

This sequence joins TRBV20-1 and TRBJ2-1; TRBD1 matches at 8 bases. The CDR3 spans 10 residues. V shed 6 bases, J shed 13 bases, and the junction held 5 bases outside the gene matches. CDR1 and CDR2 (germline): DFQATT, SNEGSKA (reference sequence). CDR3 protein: CSAQDRVQFF. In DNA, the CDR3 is TGCAGTGCCCAGGACAGGGTTCAGTTCTTC.

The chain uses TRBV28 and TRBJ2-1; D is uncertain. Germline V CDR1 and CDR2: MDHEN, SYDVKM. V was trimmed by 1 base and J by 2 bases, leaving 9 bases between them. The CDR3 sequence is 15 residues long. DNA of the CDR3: TGTGCCAGCAGTTTATTGGCGGAAACCTACAATGAGCAGTTCTTC. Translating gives CASSLLAETYNEQFF.

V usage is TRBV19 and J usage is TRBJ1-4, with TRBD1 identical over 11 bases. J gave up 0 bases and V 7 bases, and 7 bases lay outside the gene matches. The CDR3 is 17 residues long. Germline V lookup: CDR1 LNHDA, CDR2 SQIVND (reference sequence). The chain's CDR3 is CASNNPGQGATNEKLFF. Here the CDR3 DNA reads TGTGCCAGTAATAACCCGGGACAGGGGGCAACTAATGAAAAACTGTTTTTT. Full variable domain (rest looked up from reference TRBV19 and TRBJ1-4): DGGITQSPKYLFRKEGQNVTLSCEQNLNHDAMYWYRQDPGQGLRLIYYSQIVNDFQKGDIAEGYSVSREKKESFPLTVTSAQKNPTAFYLCASNNPGQGATNEKLFFGSGTQLSVL.